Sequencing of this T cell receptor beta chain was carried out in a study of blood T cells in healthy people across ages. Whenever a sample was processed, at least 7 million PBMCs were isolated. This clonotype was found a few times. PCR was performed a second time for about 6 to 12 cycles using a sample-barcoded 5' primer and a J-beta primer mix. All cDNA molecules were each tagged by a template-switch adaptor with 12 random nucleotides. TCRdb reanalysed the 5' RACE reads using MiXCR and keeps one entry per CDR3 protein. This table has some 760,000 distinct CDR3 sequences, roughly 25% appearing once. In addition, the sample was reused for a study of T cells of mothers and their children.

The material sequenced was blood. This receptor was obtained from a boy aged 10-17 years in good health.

Written as DNA, the CDR3 is TGTGCCAGCAGCTTACCGGGGGGTCCAGGCTACACCTTC. As protein: CASSLPGGPGYTF. This chain connects TRBV7-8 to TRBJ1-2; D may be TRBD1 (5 bases). Germline-derived CDR1 and CDR2 are SGHVS and FQNEAQ. The CDR3 is made up of 13 amino acids. V was cut by 2 bases and J by 8 bases, with 12 bases left in between. The full variable domain, its missing parts supplied by reference TRBV7-8 and TRBJ1-2, is GAGVSQSPRYKVAKRGQDVALRCDPISGHVSLFWYQQALGQGPEFLTYFQNEAQLDKSGLPSDRFFAERPEGSVSTLKIQRTQQEDSAVYLCASSLPGGPGYTFGSGTRLTVV.